Below are 5 T cell receptor beta chains sequenced from a single sample in a study of blood T cell repertoires in COVID-19. Clones were read by immunoSEQ multiplex PCR, and TCRdb kept only the in-frame ones, dropping some. The sample includes about 160,000 clones, roughly 91% seen only once; the top ten take roughly 4.4%. Source material: peripheral blood. The receptors originated from a woman aged 45-60 years with acute or convalescent COVID-19.

The rearrangement links TRBV4-1 to TRBJ2-1; TRBD1 might be the D (5 bases). Looked up from germline, CDR1 is MGHRA and CDR2 is YSYEKL. The CDR3 sequence is 14 residues long. With 3 bases removed from V and 2 bases from J, the gap between germline ends came to 8 bases. The CDR3 bases are TGCGCCAGCAGCCAGGGGCCTACCTACAATGAGCAGTTCTTC. It translates to CASSQGPTYNEQFF.

The V and J genes are TRBV28 and TRBJ1-4; 9 nucleotides align to TRBD1. This CDR3 contains 14 residues. V shed 8 bases, J shed 7 bases, and the junction held 8 bases outside the gene matches. Per the germline V gene, CDR1 is MDHEN and CDR2 is SYDVKM. Here the CDR3 DNA reads TGTGCCAGCTCGCGGACAGGGGATTCTGAAAAACTGTTTTTT. Amino acid sequence: CASSRTGDSEKLFF. Variable domain in full (rest from reference TRBV28 and TRBJ1-4): DVKVTQSSRYLVKRTGEKVFLECVQDMDHENMFWYRQDPGLGLRLIYFSYDVKMKEKGDIPEGYSVSREKKERFSLILESASTNQTSMYLCASSRTGDSEKLFFGSGTQLSVL.

To note about this clone: Other DNA sequences in the sample encode the same CDR3. This chain connects TRBV18 to TRBJ2-7, with unresolved D. The CDR3 loop spans 13 amino acids. CDR1 KGHSH and CDR2 LQKENI come from the germline V gene. V gave up 2 bases and J gave up 0 bases, with 5 bases separating them. The CDR3 is CASSPGSSYEQYF. The CDR3 bases are TGTGCCAGCTCACCAGGTAGCTCCTACGAGCAGTACTTC.

The V call is TRBV11-2, the J call TRBJ1-1; D uncertain. Trimming pared 6 bases from V and 1 base from J, leaving 9 bases between. The V gene's germline CDR1 is SGHAT and CDR2 FQNNGV. The CDR3 covers 13 residues. CDR3 DNA sequence: TGTGCCAGCAGTTCCCCCCGGAACACTGAAGCTTTCTTT. It translates to CASSSPRNTEAFF.

V usage is TRBV2 and J usage is TRBJ2-3; TRBD1 agrees at 12 bases. The J call is in doubt because the DNA end fits TRBJ2-5 better. From germline, CDR1 is SNHLY and CDR2 FYNNEI. This CDR3 is 20 amino acids long. CDR3: CASSDGDGTGGAAVQETQYF. The CDR3 DNA follows: TGTGCCAGCAGTGATGGGGATGGGACAGGGGGCGCGGCGGTCCAGGAGACCCAGTACTTC.